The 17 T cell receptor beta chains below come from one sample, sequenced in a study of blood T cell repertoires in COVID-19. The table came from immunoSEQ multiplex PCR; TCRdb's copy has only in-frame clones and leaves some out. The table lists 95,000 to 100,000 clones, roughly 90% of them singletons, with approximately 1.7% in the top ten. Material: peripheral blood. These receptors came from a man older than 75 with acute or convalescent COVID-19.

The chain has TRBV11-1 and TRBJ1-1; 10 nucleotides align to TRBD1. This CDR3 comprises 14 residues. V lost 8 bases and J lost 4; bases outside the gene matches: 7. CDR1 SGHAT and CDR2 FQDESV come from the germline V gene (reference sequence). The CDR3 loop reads CASSRGQGGTEAFF. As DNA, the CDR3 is TGTGCCAGCTCCAGAGGACAGGGGGGCACTGAAGCTTTCTTT.

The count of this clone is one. The CDR3 region has the DNA TGTGCCAGCAGTCCCGGGACAGGGGGAAACACCATATATTTT. Its protein product is CASSPGTGGNTIYF. V gene TRBV25-1 combines with J gene TRBJ1-3; 9 nucleotides line up with TRBD1. Germline V gene lookup returns CDR1 MGHDK and CDR2 SYGVNS. V lost 5 bases to trimming and J lost 4 bases; unmatched junction nucleotides: 3. The CDR3 has 14 residues. The variable domain in full, completed from reference TRBV25-1 and TRBJ1-3, reads EADIYQTPRYLVIGTGKKITLECSQTMGHDKMYWYQQDPGMELHLIHYSYGVNSTEKGDLSSESTVSRIRTEHFPLTLESARPSHTSQYLCASSPGTGGNTIYFGEGSWLTVV.

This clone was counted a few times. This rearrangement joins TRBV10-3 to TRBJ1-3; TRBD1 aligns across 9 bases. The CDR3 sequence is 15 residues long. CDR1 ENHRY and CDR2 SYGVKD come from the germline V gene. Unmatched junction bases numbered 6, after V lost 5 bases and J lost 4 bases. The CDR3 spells CAISRTGGVGNTIYF. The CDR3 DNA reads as TGTGCCATCAGTCGAACAGGGGGCGTGGGAAACACCATATATTTT.

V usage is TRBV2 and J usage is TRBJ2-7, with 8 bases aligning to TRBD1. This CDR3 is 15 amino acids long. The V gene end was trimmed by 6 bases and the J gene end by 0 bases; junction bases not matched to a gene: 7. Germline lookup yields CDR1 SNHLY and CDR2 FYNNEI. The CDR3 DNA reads TGTGCCAGCAGCGAAAGACAGGGGACCTCCTACGAGCAGTACTTC. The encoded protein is CASSERQGTSYEQYF. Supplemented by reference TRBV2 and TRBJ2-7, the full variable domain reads EPEVTQTPSHQVTQMGQEVILRCVPISNHLYFYWYRQILGQKVEFLVSFYNNEISEKSEIFDDQFSVERPDGSNFTLKIRSTKLEDSAMYFCASSERQGTSYEQYFGPGTRLTVT.

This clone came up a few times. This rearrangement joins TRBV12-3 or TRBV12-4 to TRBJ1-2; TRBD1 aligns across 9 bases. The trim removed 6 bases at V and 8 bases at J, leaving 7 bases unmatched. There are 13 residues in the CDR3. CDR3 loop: CASRVQGAMGYTF. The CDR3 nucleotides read TGTGCCAGCAGGGTACAGGGGGCAATGGGCTACACCTTC.

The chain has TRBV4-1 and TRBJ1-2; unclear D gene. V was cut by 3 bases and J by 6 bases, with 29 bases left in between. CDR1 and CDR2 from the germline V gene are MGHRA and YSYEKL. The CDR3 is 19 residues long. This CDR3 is CASSHDHGIAPPRSHGYTF. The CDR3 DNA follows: TGCGCCAGCAGCCATGATCACGGTATTGCACCTCCGAGGTCGCATGGCTACACCTTC.

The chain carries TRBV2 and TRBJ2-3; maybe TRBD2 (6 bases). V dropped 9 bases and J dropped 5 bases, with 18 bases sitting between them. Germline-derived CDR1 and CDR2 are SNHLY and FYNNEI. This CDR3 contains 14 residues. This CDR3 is CASTFGSPGDTQYF. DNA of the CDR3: TGTGCCAGTACTTTCGGGAGTCCCGGAGATACGCAGTATTTT.

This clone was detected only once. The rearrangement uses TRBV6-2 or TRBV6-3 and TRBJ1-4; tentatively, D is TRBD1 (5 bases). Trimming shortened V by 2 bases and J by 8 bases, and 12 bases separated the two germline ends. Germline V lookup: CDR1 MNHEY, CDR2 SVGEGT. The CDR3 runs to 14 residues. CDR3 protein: CASSYGRVGEKLFF. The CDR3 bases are TGTGCCAGCAGTTACGGCAGGGTCGGAGAAAAACTGTTTTTT.

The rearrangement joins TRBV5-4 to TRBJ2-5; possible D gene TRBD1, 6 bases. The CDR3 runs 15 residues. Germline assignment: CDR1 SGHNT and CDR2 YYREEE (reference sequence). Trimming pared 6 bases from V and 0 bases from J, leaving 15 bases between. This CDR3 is CASTFRGSDQETQYF. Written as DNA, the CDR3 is TGTGCCAGCACCTTCAGGGGAAGCGACCAAGAGACCCAGTACTTC.

The CDR3: CAATPGTVYNEQFF. Here the CDR3 DNA reads TGTGCCGCAACCCCTGGGACAGTCTACAATGAGCAGTTCTTC. The chain couples TRBV2 to TRBJ2-1; TRBD1 matches 7 bases. Germline CDR1 is SNHLY and CDR2 is FYNNEI. V was clipped by 11 bases and J by 3 bases; unmatched bases: 10. The CDR3 runs to 14 residues. Drawing the rest from reference TRBV2 and TRBJ2-1, the complete variable domain is EPEVTQTPSHQVTQMGQEVILRCVPISNHLYFYWYRQILGQKVEFLVSFYNNEISEKSEIFDDQFSVERPDGSNFTLKIRSTKLEDSAMYFCAATPGTVYNEQFFGPGTRLTVL.

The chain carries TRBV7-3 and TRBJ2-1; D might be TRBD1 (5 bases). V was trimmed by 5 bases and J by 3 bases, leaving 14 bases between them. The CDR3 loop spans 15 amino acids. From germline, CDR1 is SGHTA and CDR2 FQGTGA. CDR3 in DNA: TGTGCCAGCAGCCCGCATAGGGGTCACTACAATGAGCAGTTCTTC. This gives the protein CASSPHRGHYNEQFF. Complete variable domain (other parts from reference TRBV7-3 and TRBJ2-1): GAGVSQTPSNKVTEKGKYVELRCDPISGHTALYWYRQSLGQGPEFLIYFQGTGAADDSGLPNDRFFAVRPEGSVSTLKIQRTERGDSAVYLCASSPHRGHYNEQFFGPGTRLTVL.

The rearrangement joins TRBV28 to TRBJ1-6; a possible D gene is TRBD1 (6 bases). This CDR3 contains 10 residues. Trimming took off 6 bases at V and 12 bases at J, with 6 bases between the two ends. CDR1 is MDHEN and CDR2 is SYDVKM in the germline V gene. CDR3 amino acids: CASSRGPLHF. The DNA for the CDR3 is TGTGCCAGCAGCAGGGGACCCCTCCACTTT. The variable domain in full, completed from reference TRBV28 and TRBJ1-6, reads DVKVTQSSRYLVKRTGEKVFLECVQDMDHENMFWYRQDPGLGLRLIYFSYDVKMKEKGDIPEGYSVSREKKERFSLILESASTNQTSMYLCASSRGPLHFGNGTRLTVT.

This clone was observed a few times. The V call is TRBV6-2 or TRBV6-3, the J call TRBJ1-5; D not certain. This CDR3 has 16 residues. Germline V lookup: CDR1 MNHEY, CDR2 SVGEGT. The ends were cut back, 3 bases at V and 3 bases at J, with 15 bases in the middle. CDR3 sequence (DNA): TGTGCCAGCAGTTATCCCCACCGGCGGAACAATCAGCCCCAGCATTTT. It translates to CASSYPHRRNNQPQHF.

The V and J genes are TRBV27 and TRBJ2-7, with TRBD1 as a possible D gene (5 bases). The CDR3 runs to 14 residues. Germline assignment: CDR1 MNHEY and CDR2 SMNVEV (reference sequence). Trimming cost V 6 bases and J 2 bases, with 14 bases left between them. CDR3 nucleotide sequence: TGTGCCAGCAGACGACAGATAGGCCCCTACGAGCAGTACTTC. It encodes CASRRQIGPYEQYF.

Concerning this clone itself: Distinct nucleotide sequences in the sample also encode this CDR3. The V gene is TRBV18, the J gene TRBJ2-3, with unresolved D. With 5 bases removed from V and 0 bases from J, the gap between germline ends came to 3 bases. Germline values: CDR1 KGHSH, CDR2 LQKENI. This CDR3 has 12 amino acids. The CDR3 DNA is TGTGCCAGCTCAACTAGCACAGATACGCAGTATTTT. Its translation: CASSTSTDTQYF.

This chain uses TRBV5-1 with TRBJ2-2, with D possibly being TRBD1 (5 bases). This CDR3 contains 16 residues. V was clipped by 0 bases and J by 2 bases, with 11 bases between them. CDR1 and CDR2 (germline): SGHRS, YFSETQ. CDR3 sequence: CASSLETAKNTGELFF. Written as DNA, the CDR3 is TGCGCCAGCAGCTTGGAGACAGCCAAAAACACCGGGGAGCTGTTTTTT.

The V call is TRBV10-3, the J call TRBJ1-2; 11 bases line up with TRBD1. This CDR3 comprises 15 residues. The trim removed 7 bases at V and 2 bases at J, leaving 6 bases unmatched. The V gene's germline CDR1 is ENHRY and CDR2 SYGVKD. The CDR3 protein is CAITSGTGGNYGYTF. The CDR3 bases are TGTGCCATCACCTCGGGGACAGGGGGGAACTATGGCTACACCTTC.